This T cell receptor (beta chain) was observed in a study of T cell responses to AZD1222 COVID-19 vaccine. Method: immunoSEQ multiplex PCR; TCRdb's copy keeps in-frame clones and lacks some. The sample records around 130,000 clones, approximately 85% being singletons. J lost 6 bases, V lost 7 bases, and 10 bases had no gene match. This CDR3 region has 14 residues. The germline V gene encodes CDR1 SGHNT and CDR2 YENEEA. The sequenced sample was peripheral blood, obtained on day 0 of AZD1222 vaccination. The rearrangement joins TRBV11-3 to TRBJ1-1, with 8 bases matching TRBD1. The origin of this receptor is an adult in good health. CDR3 in DNA: TGTGCCAGCACCCCTCAGGGGGCGGTCGCTGAAGCTTTCTTT. Translated: CASTPQGAVAEAFF.